A selection of T cell receptor beta chains follows, all from one sample in a study of blood T cell repertoires in COVID-19. Profiling relied on immunoSEQ multiplex PCR, and the TCRdb table lists in-frame clones only, not all of them. The sample lists roughly 100,000 clones; roughly 80% were seen once. The sequenced sample was peripheral blood. These receptors came from a man at least 80 years old with acute or convalescent COVID-19. The CDR3 runs from the conserved cysteine through the conserved F or W. The D gene is left open where the match is weak. Size is stated for part of the rows, as once, few or many counts, or as a class when the clone is expanded.

J: TRBJ2-3; size: -; D: -; length: 16; V: TRBV24-1; DNA: TGTGCCACCAGTGATTTTTGGGGTTACAGGACAGATACGCAGTATTTT; CDR3: CATSDFWGYRTDTQYF
J: TRBJ2-3; size: -; D: TRBD2; length: 15; V: TRBV25-1; DNA: TGTGCCAGCAGATTAGCGGGAGCGGGCACAGATACGCAGTATTTT; CDR3: CASRLAGAGTDTQYF
J: TRBJ1-2; size: -; D: TRBD1; length: 16; V: TRBV5-4; DNA: TGTGCCAGCAGCTCTGCGGACAGGGGGCGAGGCTATGGCTACACCTTC; CDR3: CASSSADRGRGYGYTF
J: TRBJ2-7; size: -; D: TRBD1; length: 15; V: TRBV7-9; DNA: TGTGCCAGCAGCGCACCGGGACAGGAGTCAAGAGAGCAGTACTTC; CDR3: CASSAPGQESREQYF
J: TRBJ2-3; size: -; D: -; length: 12; V: TRBV2; DNA: TGTGCCAGCACTACTACCTCAGATACGCAGTATTTT; CDR3: CASTTTSDTQYF
J: TRBJ2-1; size: few; D: -; length: 14; V: TRBV6-5; DNA: TGTGCCAGCAGCGACGGGGGCTCCTACAATGAGCAGTTCTTC; CDR3: CASSDGGSYNEQFF
J: TRBJ1-1; size: -; D: -; length: 13; V: TRBV5-8; DNA: TGTGCCAGCAGCTTGGTCAGATACACTGAAGCTTTCTTT; CDR3: CASSLVRYTEAFF
J: TRBJ2-1; size: -; D: TRBD2; length: 14; V: TRBV28; DNA: TGTTCCTCCTCCCCCGGGACTAGATACAATGAGCAGTTCTTC; CDR3: CSSSPGTRYNEQFF
J: TRBJ2-4; size: -; D: -; length: 13; V: TRBV21-1; DNA: TGTGCCAGCAGCAACGCCAGGGCGAACATTCAGTACTTC; CDR3: CASSNARANIQYF
J: TRBJ1-6; size: -; D: TRBD1; length: 16; V: TRBV5-1; DNA: TGCGCCAGCAGCAAGGACAGGGGGTTTCTTGATTCACCCCTCCACTTT; CDR3: CASSKDRGFLDSPLHF
J: TRBJ1-2; size: -; D: -; length: 14; V: TRBV5-1; DNA: TGCGCCACCGGCCGTGGGGGGACTGGGGATGGCTACACCTTC; CDR3: CATGRGGTGDGYTF
J: TRBJ1-1; size: -; D: -; length: 15; V: TRBV19; DNA: TGTGCCAGTACCCTAGGGTTAGGGGTGAGCTCTGAAGCTTTCTTT; CDR3: CASTLGLGVSSEAFF
J: TRBJ2-3; size: many; D: -; length: 15; V: TRBV6-1; DNA: TGTGCCAGCAGTGATTACGCGGGACTCACAGATACGCAGTATTTT; CDR3: CASSDYAGLTDTQYF
J: TRBJ2-1; size: -; D: -; length: 17; V: TRBV2; DNA: TGTGCCAGCAGTGGCGTGGTGAGCGCTCAGGGGTACAATGAGCAGTTCTTC; CDR3: CASSGVVSAQGYNEQFF
J: TRBJ2-7; size: -; D: -; length: 14; V: TRBV14; DNA: TGTGCCAGCAGCCACGCCTTGGGGCACTACGAGCAGTACTTC; CDR3: CASSHALGHYEQYF
J: TRBJ2-5; size: -; D: TRBD2; length: 14; V: TRBV10-2; DNA: TGCGCCAGCAGTTCACTAGCGGGGAAAGAGACCCAGTACTTC; CDR3: CASSSLAGKETQYF
J: TRBJ2-1; size: -; D: -; length: 13; V: TRBV18; DNA: TGTGCCAGCTCACCACAACAGGACAATGAGCAGTTCTTC; CDR3: CASSPQQDNEQFF
J: TRBJ2-2; size: -; D: -; length: 18; V: TRBV4-1; DNA: TGCGCCAGCAGCCAAGAGGGTCTAAGGACATTGAACACCGGGGAGCTGTTTTTT; CDR3: CASSQEGLRTLNTGELFF
J: TRBJ1-3; size: -; D: -; length: 13; V: TRBV9; DNA: TGTGCCAGCAGCGTAGAACAGGGCTACACCATATATTTT; CDR3: CASSVEQGYTIYF
J: TRBJ1-2; size: -; D: -; length: 16; V: TRBV6-5; DNA: TGTGCCAGCAGTTCTCCCCGCCAGGGATTTAACTATGGCTACACCTTC; CDR3: CASSSPRQGFNYGYTF
J: TRBJ2-2; size: -; D: TRBD2; length: 16; V: TRBV5-1; DNA: TGCGCCAGCAGCTTGGTAGCGGGCCCGCTCACCGGGGAGCTGTTTTTT; CDR3: CASSLVAGPLTGELFF
J: TRBJ2-1; size: -; D: TRBD1; length: 14; V: TRBV9; DNA: TGTGCCAGCAGCGACGACAGACAGGGCAATGAGCAGTTCTTC; CDR3: CASSDDRQGNEQFF
J: TRBJ2-7; size: -; D: -; length: 12; V: TRBV12-3/TRBV12-4; DNA: TGTGCCAGCACCCTGGGAGGCCACGAGCAGTACTTC; CDR3: CASTLGGHEQYF
J: TRBJ2-1; size: -; D: -; length: 14; V: TRBV19; DNA: TGTGCCAGTAGGATCGGTAGCTCCTACAATGAGCAGTTCTTC; CDR3: CASRIGSSYNEQFF
J: TRBJ1-1; size: -; D: -; length: 14; V: TRBV28; DNA: TGTGCCAGCAGATCATGGTCGGACACTCGAGAAGCTTTCTTT; CDR3: CASRSWSDTREAFF
J: TRBJ2-1; size: few; D: TRBD2; length: 14; V: TRBV9; DNA: TGTGCCAGCAGCGGGGTTAGCGGGTACAATGAGCAGTTCTTC; CDR3: CASSGVSGYNEQFF
J: TRBJ2-6; size: -; D: -; length: 15; V: TRBV19; DNA: TGTGCCAGTAGTTCTCTCCAGGGGAAAGCCAACGTCCTGACTTTC; CDR3: CASSSLQGKANVLTF
J: TRBJ1-4; size: -; D: TRBD1; length: 15; V: TRBV18; DNA: TGTGCCAGCTCACCCCTGGACAGGGGCAATGAAAAACTGTTTTTT; CDR3: CASSPLDRGNEKLFF
J: TRBJ1-2; size: -; D: TRBD1; length: 16; V: TRBV5-1; DNA: TGCGCCAGCAGCCCGGACGGACAGGGAATTTTCTATGGCTACACCTTC; CDR3: CASSPDGQGIFYGYTF
J: TRBJ1-2; size: -; D: -; length: 14; V: TRBV18; DNA: TGTGCCAGCTCACCAGCCCAACGACAGATTGGCTACACCTTC; CDR3: CASSPAQRQIGYTF
J: TRBJ1-5; size: -; D: TRBD1; length: 14; V: TRBV28; DNA: TGTGCCAGCAGGAAACAGGGGGGAAATCAGCCCCAGCATTTT; CDR3: CASRKQGGNQPQHF
J: TRBJ2-3; size: -; D: TRBD1; length: 15; V: TRBV29-1; DNA: TGCAGCGCCGACAAGACAGGGGGGAGCACAGATACGCAGTATTTT; CDR3: CSADKTGGSTDTQYF
J: TRBJ2-1; size: -; D: TRBD2; length: 15; V: TRBV7-6; DNA: TGTGCCAGCAGTTTAAGCGGGGGGTTGAACAATGAGCAGTTCTTC; CDR3: CASSLSGGLNNEQFF
J: TRBJ1-2; size: -; D: TRBD1; length: 15; V: TRBV7-2; DNA: TGTGCCAGCAGCCAATCTGGGACAGATAACTATGGCTACACCTTC; CDR3: CASSQSGTDNYGYTF
J: TRBJ2-5; size: -; D: -; length: 14; V: TRBV7-2; DNA: TGTGCCAGCAGCCCCGGGACATTAGGAGAGACCCAGTACTTC; CDR3: CASSPGTLGETQYF
J: TRBJ1-1; size: -; D: TRBD1; length: 15; V: TRBV9; DNA: TGTGCCAGCAGCGTAAATAAGGGGGCGAACACTGAAGCTTTCTTT; CDR3: CASSVNKGANTEAFF
J: TRBJ1-1; size: -; D: -; length: 15; V: TRBV27; DNA: TGTGCCAGCAGTTTTAATATTAAAATGAACACTGAAGCTTTCTTT; CDR3: CASSFNIKMNTEAFF
J: TRBJ2-2; size: -; D: TRBD1; length: 14; V: TRBV5-1; DNA: TGCGCCAGCAGCTCCGGACAGGATGGCGGGGAGCTGTTTTTT; CDR3: CASSSGQDGGELFF
J: TRBJ1-5; size: few; D: TRBD1; length: 15; V: TRBV28; DNA: TGTGCCAGCAGTTACGGGACAGCTAAAAATCAGCCCCAGCATTTT; CDR3: CASSYGTAKNQPQHF
J: TRBJ1-2; size: -; D: -; length: 13; V: TRBV28; DNA: TGTGCCAGCAGTTCAGACATTGGCTATGGCTACACCTTC; CDR3: CASSSDIGYGYTF
J: TRBJ2-5; size: -; D: -; length: 13; V: TRBV18; DNA: TGTGCCAGCGCAACTATAAGCTCGGAGACCCAGTACTTC; CDR3: CASATISSETQYF
J: TRBJ2-7; size: -; D: TRBD1; length: 15; V: TRBV7-7; DNA: TGTGCTAGCGTTTGTAGGGACAGGGTCTTCGCCGAGCAGTACTTC; CDR3: CASVCRDRVFAEQYF
J: TRBJ1-1; size: -; D: -; length: 13; V: TRBV27; DNA: TGTGCCAGCAGTTACGGGGTGAACACTGAAGCTTTCTTT; CDR3: CASSYGVNTEAFF
J: TRBJ2-3; size: -; D: -; length: 16; V: TRBV6-2/TRBV6-3; DNA: TGTGCCAGCAGTTCTCCGCCCGGTTTGTCGACAGATACGCAGTATTTT; CDR3: CASSSPPGLSTDTQYF
J: TRBJ1-1; size: -; D: -; length: 16; V: TRBV7-8; DNA: TGTGCCAGCAGCTTAGGTCCCCACGGGTTAGACACTGAAGCTTTCTTT; CDR3: CASSLGPHGLDTEAFF
J: TRBJ1-1; size: few; D: TRBD1; length: 14; V: TRBV18; DNA: TGTGCCAGCTCACCACAGGGGGCAGACACTGAAGCTTTCTTT; CDR3: CASSPQGADTEAFF
J: TRBJ2-7; size: -; D: -; length: 15; V: TRBV7-2; DNA: TGTGCCAGCAGCTTAGGGCGGGACAGCGCCTACGAGCAGTACTTC; CDR3: CASSLGRDSAYEQYF
J: TRBJ2-2; size: -; D: -; length: 15; V: TRBV30; DNA: TGTGCCTGGAGTTCAGGGCGGATGGACACCGGGGAGCTGTTTTTT; CDR3: CAWSSGRMDTGELFF
J: TRBJ1-1; size: -; D: -; length: 14; V: TRBV7-9; DNA: TGTGCCAGCAGCCTCCAACAGGTGAACACTGAAGCTTTCTTT; CDR3: CASSLQQVNTEAFF
J: TRBJ2-5; size: -; D: TRBD2; length: 18; V: TRBV5-1; DNA: TGCGCCAGCAGCTTGGTCGGACTAGCGGGAGACCCGGCGGAGACCCAGTACTTC; CDR3: CASSLVGLAGDPAETQYF
J: TRBJ2-1; size: -; D: -; length: 13; V: TRBV7-9; DNA: TGTGCCAGCAGCCTAGTAAACTACAATGAGCAGTTCTTC; CDR3: CASSLVNYNEQFF
J: TRBJ2-5; size: -; D: TRBD2; length: 14; V: TRBV28; DNA: TGTGCCAGCAGTTTAGCGGGGCGGGGGGAGACCCAGTACTTC; CDR3: CASSLAGRGETQYF
J: TRBJ2-1; size: -; D: TRBD2; length: 15; V: TRBV4-3; DNA: TGCGCCAGCAGCCAAGGGAGAGCGGGGGGGCCCGAGCAGTTCTTC; CDR3: CASSQGRAGGPEQFF
J: TRBJ2-5; size: -; D: TRBD1; length: 14; V: TRBV5-5; DNA: TGTGCCAGCAGTTCAGGGGGCCAGGATGAGACCCAGTACTTC; CDR3: CASSSGGQDETQYF
J: TRBJ2-3; size: few; D: -; length: 15; V: TRBV7-9; DNA: TGTGCCAGCAGCTTCATCGGGGGTCGCACAGATACGCAGTATTTT; CDR3: CASSFIGGRTDTQYF